This TCR beta chain was profiled in a study of T cell repertoires in cytomegalovirus infection. Study-level background: HLA-B-restricted CMV epitopes that are well studied were used alongside recently identified HLA-C-restricted ones. CMV infection plus the matching HLA type was flagged by public TCR beta signatures. Study-wide findings and caveats: HLA-C-restricted, CMV-specific TCR beta clonotypes were dominant ex vivo.

From the reads, TCRdb called clonotypes with MiXCR, one entry per CDR3 protein. This table holds hundreds of thousands of distinct CDR3 sequences, roughly 46% found once. The CDR3 consists of 15 residues. CDR1 is MNHNS and CDR2 is SASEGT in the germline V gene. With V trimmed by 7 bases and J by 6 bases, 11 bases remained unmatched. This clonotype turned up a few times. Its antigen is still unknown. The chain carries TRBV6-1 and TRBJ1-4; 7 bases match TRBD1. This specimen consisted of cultured PBMCs, obtained from culture after CMV antigen stimulation. This TCR was sampled from a human donor in good health (CMV status not recorded). Some clones in this sample may be carry-over from other donors' samples. CDR3 in DNA: TGTGCCAGCACCCATTTTCAGGGGGGGGATGAAAAACTGTTTTTT. Residues: CASTHFQGGDEKLFF.